The sequence of this TCR beta chain was determined in a study of T cell repertoires in cytomegalovirus infection. Looking at the study overall: Newly reported HLA-C-restricted and thoroughly characterized HLA-B-restricted CMV epitopes were employed. Broader study findings: Ex vivo, HLA-C-restricted CMV-specific TCR beta clonotypes prevailed over the rest of the response.

A note on this clonotype: The target antigen is unknown.

The CDR3 is 15 residues long. Germline V gene lookup returns CDR1 MNHGY and CDR2 SAAAGT. The V end lost 1 base, the J end lost 4 bases, and 10 bases lay between the germline ends. TCRdb processed the reads anew with MiXCR; each CDR3 protein has one entry. This table holds approximately 910,000 distinct CDR3 sequences, about a third found once. This sequence was found in a human donor in good health (CMV status not recorded). Some clones in this sample may be carry-over from other donors' samples. The sample in question was cultured CD8+ T cells from PBMCs, obtained from culture after CMV antigen stimulation. The rearrangement links TRBV6-8 to TRBJ2-2, with D perhaps being TRBD1 or TRBD2 (5 bases each). The CDR3 loop is CASSYWDGPTGELFF. In nucleotides, the CDR3 is TGTGCCAGCAGTTACTGGGACGGGCCCACCGGGGAGCTGTTTTTT.